Each of the 8 T cell receptor beta chains below was sequenced from the same sample in a study of identical twins. TCRdb fed the 5' RACE reads into MiXCR, producing one record per CDR3 protein. The table records about 1.7 million distinct CDR3 sequences, roughly a third of them present only once. Sample: cord blood. All receptors derive from a newborn girl in good health.

CDR3: CASSSRTGVGTEAFF. CDR3 nucleotides: TGTGCCAGCAGCTCTAGGACAGGGGTAGGGACTGAAGCTTTCTTT. V usage is TRBV7-2 and J usage is TRBJ1-1; 9 nucleotides line up with TRBD1. Germline CDR1 SGHTA, CDR2 FQGNSA. The CDR3 loop spans 15 amino acids. The trim removed 4 bases at V and 5 bases at J, leaving 8 bases unmatched.

The chain uses TRBV7-8 and TRBJ2-3; D gene ambiguous. This CDR3 is built from 16 residues. Trimming cost V 7 bases and J 0 bases, with 17 bases left between them. Per the germline V gene, CDR1 is SGHVS and CDR2 is FQNEAQ. Written as DNA, the CDR3 is TGTGCCAGCACCCTTAGTCCGGACCCGAGCACAGATACGCAGTATTTT. This gives the protein CASTLSPDPSTDTQYF.

In DNA, the CDR3 is TGCAGTGCTGCGGACGGCCCCGGCGATCAGCCCCAGCATTTT. Encoded protein: CSAADGPGDQPQHF. V is TRBV20-1 and J is TRBJ1-5; unclear D gene. The germline gives CDR1 DFQATT, CDR2 SNEGSKA (reference sequence). The V end lost 5 bases, the J end lost 5 bases, and 16 bases lay between the germline ends. The CDR3 loop spans 14 amino acids.

This clonotype was counted between two and nine times. V is TRBV20-1 and J is TRBJ2-4, with unresolved D. The CDR3 covers 13 residues. Germline V gene sequence: CDR1 DFQATT, CDR2 SNEGSKA (reference sequence). The germline V and J ends were trimmed by 6 bases and 11 bases, with 20 bases remaining between them. The CDR3 here is CSAKGPPGWVQYF. The CDR3 DNA sequence: TGCAGTGCGAAGGGCCCACCAGGTTGGGTTCAGTACTTC.

J is TRBJ2-3 and V is TRBV2; weak D call: TRBD1 (6 bases). V lost 4 bases, J lost 2 bases, and 10 bases lay in between. Germline CDR1 reads SNHLY; CDR2 reads FYNNEI. This CDR3 has 14 residues. In nucleotides, the CDR3 is TGTGCCAGCAGTGGGAGGACAGTCACAGATACGCAGTATTTT. As protein: CASSGRTVTDTQYF.

The chain couples TRBV3-1 to TRBJ2-7; D might be TRBD2 (5 bases). Germline V gene data show CDR1 as LGHDT and CDR2 as YNNKEL (reference sequence). This CDR3 comprises 15 residues. V lost 4 bases and J 2 bases, leaving 15 bases between the germline ends. CDR3 protein: CASSRSPGNAYEQYF. CDR3 DNA: TGTGCCAGCAGCCGGTCGCCCGGGAACGCCTACGAGCAGTACTTC.

The chain is built from TRBV2 and TRBJ2-3, with TRBD2 matching 8 bases. The CDR3 is 17 amino acids. The ends lost 0 bases at V and 5 bases at J; junction bases unmatched: 10. From germline, CDR1 is SNHLY and CDR2 FYNNEI. CDR3 coding DNA: TGTGCCAGCAGTGAAGCGCTTCTGGGTCTAGCGGGAGATACGCAGTATTTT. Amino acid sequence: CASSEALLGLAGDTQYF.

There are a few counts of this clonotype. This chain links TRBV7-9 with TRBJ1-1, with D tentatively TRBD1 (6 bases). CDR1 is SEHNR, CDR2 FQNEAQ, per germline (reference sequence). There are 15 residues in the CDR3. V was pared by 0 bases and J by 1 base, with 9 bases between. The CDR3: CASSLAWTENTEAFF. CDR3 coding DNA: TGTGCCAGCAGCTTAGCGTGGACAGAGAACACTGAAGCTTTCTTT.